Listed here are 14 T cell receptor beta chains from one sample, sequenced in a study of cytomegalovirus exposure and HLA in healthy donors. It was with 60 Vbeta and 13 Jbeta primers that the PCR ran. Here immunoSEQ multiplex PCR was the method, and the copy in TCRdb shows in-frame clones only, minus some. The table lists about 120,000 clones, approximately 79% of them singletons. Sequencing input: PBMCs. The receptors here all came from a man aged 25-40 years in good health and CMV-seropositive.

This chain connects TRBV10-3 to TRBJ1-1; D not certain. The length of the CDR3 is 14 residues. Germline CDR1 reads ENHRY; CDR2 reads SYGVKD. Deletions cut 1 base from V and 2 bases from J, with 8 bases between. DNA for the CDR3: TGTGCCATCAGTGAGTACAGAGATAACACTGAAGCTTTCTTT. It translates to CAISEYRDNTEAFF.

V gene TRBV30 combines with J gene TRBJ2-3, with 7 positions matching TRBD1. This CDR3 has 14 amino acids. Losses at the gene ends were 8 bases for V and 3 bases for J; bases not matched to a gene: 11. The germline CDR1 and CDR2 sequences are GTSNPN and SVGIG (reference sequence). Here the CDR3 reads CAPTGTEVTDTQYF. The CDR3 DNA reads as TGTGCCCCGACCGGGACAGAAGTTACAGATACGCAGTATTTT.

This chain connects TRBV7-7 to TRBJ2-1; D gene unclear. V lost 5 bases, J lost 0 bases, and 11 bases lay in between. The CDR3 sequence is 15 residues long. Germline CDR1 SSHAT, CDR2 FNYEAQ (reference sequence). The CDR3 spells CASSPLASSYNEQFF. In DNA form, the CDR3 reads TGTGCCAGCAGCCCCTTGGCAAGCTCCTACAATGAGCAGTTCTTC.

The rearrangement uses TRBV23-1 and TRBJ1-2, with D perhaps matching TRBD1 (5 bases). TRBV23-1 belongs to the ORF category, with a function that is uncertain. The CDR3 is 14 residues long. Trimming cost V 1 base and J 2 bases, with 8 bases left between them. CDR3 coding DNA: TGCGCCAGCAGTCAATTTCCAGGGAACTATGGCTACACCTTC. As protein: CASSQFPGNYGYTF.

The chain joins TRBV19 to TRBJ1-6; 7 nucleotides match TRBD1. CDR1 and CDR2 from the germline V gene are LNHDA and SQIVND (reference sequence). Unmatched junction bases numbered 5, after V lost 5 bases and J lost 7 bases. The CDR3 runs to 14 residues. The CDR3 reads CASSPARGNSPLHF. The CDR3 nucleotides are TGTGCCAGTAGTCCCGCCAGGGGGAATTCACCCCTCCACTTT.

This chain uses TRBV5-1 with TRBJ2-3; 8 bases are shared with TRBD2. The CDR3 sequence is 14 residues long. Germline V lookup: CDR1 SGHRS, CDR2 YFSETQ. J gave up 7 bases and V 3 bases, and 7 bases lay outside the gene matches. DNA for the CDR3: TGCGCCAGCAGCTCTGGCGGGGGGCCAAATACGCAGTATTTT. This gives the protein CASSSGGGPNTQYF.

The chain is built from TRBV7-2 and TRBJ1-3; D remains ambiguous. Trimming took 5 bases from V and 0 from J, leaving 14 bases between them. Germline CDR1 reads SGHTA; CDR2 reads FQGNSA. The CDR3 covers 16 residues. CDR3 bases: TGTGCCAGCAGCACCCAGTCAGGTAGCTCTGGAAACACCATATATTTT. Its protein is CASSTQSGSSGNTIYF.

This chain's CDR3 is CASSIRGQGYEQYF. DNA for the CDR3: TGTGCCAGTAGTATAAGGGGACAGGGCTACGAGCAGTACTTC. This chain links TRBV19 with TRBJ2-7, with TRBD1 identical over 9 bases. Germline values: CDR1 LNHDA, CDR2 SQIVND (reference sequence). The CDR3 is made up of 14 amino acids. The trim removed 2 bases at V and 3 bases at J, leaving 2 bases unmatched.

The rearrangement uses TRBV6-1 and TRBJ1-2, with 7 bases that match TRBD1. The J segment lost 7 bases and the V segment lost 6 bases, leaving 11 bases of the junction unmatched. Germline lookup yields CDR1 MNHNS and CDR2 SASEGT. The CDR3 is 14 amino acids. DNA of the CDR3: TGTGCCAGCAGGGCTACAGGGGATTTCGGTGGCTACACCTTC. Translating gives CASRATGDFGGYTF.

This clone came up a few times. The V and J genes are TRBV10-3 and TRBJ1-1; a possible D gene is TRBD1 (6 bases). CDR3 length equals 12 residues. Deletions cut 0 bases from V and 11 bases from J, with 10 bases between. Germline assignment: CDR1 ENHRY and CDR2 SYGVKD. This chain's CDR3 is CAISESGGRAFF. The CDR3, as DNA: TGTGCCATCAGTGAGTCAGGGGGTAGGGCTTTCTTT.

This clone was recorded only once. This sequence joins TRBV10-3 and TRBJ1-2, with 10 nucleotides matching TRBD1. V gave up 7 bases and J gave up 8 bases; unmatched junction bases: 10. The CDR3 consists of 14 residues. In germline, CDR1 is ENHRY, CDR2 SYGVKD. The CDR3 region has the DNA TGTGCCATCATCCCAGACAGGGGGCTCGGGGGCTACACCTTC. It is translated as CAIIPDRGLGGYTF.

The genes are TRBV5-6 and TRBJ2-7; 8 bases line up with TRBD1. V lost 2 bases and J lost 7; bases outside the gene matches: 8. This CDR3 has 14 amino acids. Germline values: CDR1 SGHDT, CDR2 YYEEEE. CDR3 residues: CASSFGQGAGEQYF. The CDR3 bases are TGTGCCAGCAGCTTTGGGCAGGGGGCGGGGGAGCAGTACTTC.

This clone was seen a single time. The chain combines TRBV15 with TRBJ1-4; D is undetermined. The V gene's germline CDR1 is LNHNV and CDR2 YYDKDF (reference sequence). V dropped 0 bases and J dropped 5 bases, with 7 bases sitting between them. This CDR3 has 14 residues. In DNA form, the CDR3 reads TGTGCCACCAGCAGAGATTGGGCAAATGAAAAACTGTTTTTT. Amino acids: CATSRDWANEKLFF.

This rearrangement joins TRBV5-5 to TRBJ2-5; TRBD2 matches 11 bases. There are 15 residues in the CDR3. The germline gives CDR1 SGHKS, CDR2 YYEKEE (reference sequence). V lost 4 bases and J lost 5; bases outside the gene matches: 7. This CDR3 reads CASSPSGGLLETQYF. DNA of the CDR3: TGTGCCAGCAGCCCTAGCGGGGGGCTCCTTGAGACCCAGTACTTC. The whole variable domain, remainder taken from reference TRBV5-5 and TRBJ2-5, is DAGVTQSPTHLIKTRGQQVTLRCSPISGHKSVSWYQQVLGQGPQFIFQYYEKEERGRGNFPDRFSARQFPNYSSELNVNALLLGDSALYLCASSPSGGLLETQYFGPGTRLLVL.